One and the same sample provided the 8 T cell receptor beta chains below, sequenced in a study of blood T cell repertoires in COVID-19. TCRdb's table, derived via immunoSEQ multiplex PCR, lists solely in-frame clones and lacks some. The sample records 20,000 to 25,000 clones, just over 85% being singletons. Sequenced material: peripheral blood. The source of these receptors is a woman aged 80 or older with acute or convalescent COVID-19.

V gene TRBV30 combines with J gene TRBJ2-5; D is unresolved. The length of the CDR3 is 12 residues. Germline lookup yields CDR1 GTSNPN and CDR2 SVGIG (reference sequence). The V end lost 1 base, the J end lost 2 bases, and 5 bases lay between the germline ends. CDR3 region: CAWSAVQETQYF. The DNA of the CDR3 is TGTGCCTGGAGTGCGGTTCAAGAGACCCAGTACTTC.

This chain joins TRBV25-1 and TRBJ2-1; 12 bases line up with TRBD2. After removal of 6 bases from V and 10 bases from J, the junction contained 13 bases not matched to a gene. Germline V gives CDR1 MGHDK, CDR2 SYGVNS. The CDR3 runs to 16 residues. CDR3 loop: CASSWGTSGPLGEQFF. DNA for the CDR3: TGTGCCAGCAGCTGGGGGACTAGCGGGCCTCTTGGGGAGCAGTTCTTC. Full variable domain (outside the CDR3, taken from reference TRBV25-1 and TRBJ2-1): EADIYQTPRYLVIGTGKKITLECSQTMGHDKMYWYQQDPGMELHLIHYSYGVNSTEKGDLSSESTVSRIRTEHFPLTLESARPSHTSQYLCASSWGTSGPLGEQFFGPGTRLTVL.

The chain has TRBV5-1 and TRBJ1-1; tentative D call: TRBD1 (5 bases). CDR1 SGHRS and CDR2 YFSETQ come from the germline V gene. The CDR3 contains 15 residues. Trimming took off 1 base at V and 3 bases at J, with 13 bases between the two ends. The CDR3 DNA sequence: TGCGCCAGCAGCTTGAGGCCAGGGCCAGACACTGAAGCTTTCTTT. Translated, it gives CASSLRPGPDTEAFF.

The chain uses TRBV6-1 and TRBJ1-2, with a weak D call TRBD1 (6 bases). The V and J ends lost 2 bases and 8 bases respectively, with 21 bases between them. There are 16 residues in the CDR3. Germline-derived CDR1 and CDR2 are MNHNS and SASEGT. The CDR3 DNA reads TGTGCCAGCAGTGAACTCGGAGACAGGAGCCAGCGAGGCTACACCTTC. This sequence encodes CASSELGDRSQRGYTF.

The chain carries TRBV30 and TRBJ2-2; D is perhaps TRBD1 (5 bases). The germline V and J ends were trimmed by 4 bases and 1 base, with 13 bases remaining between them. Germline V gives CDR1 GTSNPN, CDR2 SVGIG (reference sequence). The CDR3 extends over 15 amino acids. The CDR3 sequence: CAWTQWGLNTGELFF. DNA of the CDR3: TGTGCCTGGACCCAATGGGGCCTGAACACCGGGGAGCTGTTTTTT. Full variable domain (outside the CDR3, taken from reference TRBV30 and TRBJ2-2): SQTIHQWPATLVQPVGSPLSLECTVEGTSNPNLYWYRQAAGRGLQLLFYSVGIGQISSEVPQNLSASRPQDRQFILSSKKLLLSDSGFYLCAWTQWGLNTGELFFGEGSRLTVL.

The chain links TRBV7-9 to TRBJ1-5; D is uncertain. The CDR3 consists of 15 residues. V lost 6 bases and J lost 0, with 12 bases in between. Germline CDR1 reads SEHNR; CDR2 reads FQNEAQ (reference sequence). CDR3 in amino acids: CASSSGEYSNQPQHF. The DNA of the CDR3 is TGTGCCAGCAGTAGCGGGGAGTATAGCAATCAGCCCCAGCATTTT. Full variable domain (remainder filled in from reference TRBV7-9 and TRBJ1-5): DTGVSQNPRHKITKRGQNVTFRCDPISEHNRLYWYRQTLGQGPEFLTYFQNEAQLEKSRLLSDRFSAERPKGSFSTLEIQRTEQGDSAMYLCASSSGEYSNQPQHFGDGTRLSIL.

The rearrangement links TRBV29-1 to TRBJ1-1; 9 nucleotides match TRBD1. CDR1 and CDR2 (germline): SQVTM, ANQGSEA. This CDR3 is built from 11 residues. J was trimmed by 11 bases and V by 4 bases; bases with no gene match: 5. CDR3 sequence (DNA): TGCAGCGTTGGACAGGGGGGATCGGCTTTCTTT. As protein: CSVGQGGSAFF.

J is TRBJ1-1 and V is TRBV4-3; possibly TRBD1 for D (6 bases). The CDR3 runs to 14 residues. V gave up 2 bases and J gave up 5 bases, with 12 bases separating them. Germline V gene lookup returns CDR1 LGHNA and CDR2 YSLEER. CDR3 nucleotide sequence: TGCGCCAGCAGCCAAAAAGTACAGGGTACTGAAGCTTTCTTT. This codes for CASSQKVQGTEAFF.